The TCR beta chain under discussion was sequenced for a study of blood T cell repertoires in COVID-19. On the study more broadly: In each case, the material was cDNA or gDNA derived from T cells, B-cell-depleted T cells, or PBMCs.

Method: immunoSEQ multiplex PCR; TCRdb's copy keeps in-frame clones and lacks some. The sample consists of about 260,000 clones, 75% to 90% of them appearing once. CDR3 size: 12 residues. The trim removed 6 bases at V and 9 bases at J, leaving 2 bases unmatched. Germline values: CDR1 SNHLY, CDR2 FYNNEI. The chain links TRBV2 to TRBJ1-6, with 7 bases lining up with TRBD1. The source is a woman between 35 and 50 years old who had recovered from COVID-19. The sequencing input was peripheral blood. The DNA of the CDR3 is TGTGCCAGCAGGGGGGACAGTTCACCCCTCCACTTT. Protein product: CASRGDSSPLHF.